This is a list of T cell receptor beta chains from one sample in a study of cytomegalovirus exposure and HLA in healthy donors. TCRdb's copy holds only in-frame clones and misses some; the assay was immunoSEQ multiplex PCR. Of approximately 120,000 clones in the sample, about 87% were seen once. The sample consisted of PBMCs. These TCRs come from a woman in her late teens or twenties in good health and CMV-seronegative. Each CDR3 is given with its conserved first and last residue. A D gene is named only where the DNA matches it firmly. Size tells how often a clone was seen (once, few, many) or the class of an expanded clone, and some rows leave it out.

clone_size cdr3_length j_call d_call v_call cdr3_aa cdr3_nt
NA 16 TRBJ2-7 TRBD2 TRBV4-2 CASSQQRGGSPGEQYF TGTGCCAGCAGCCAACAGAGGGGCGGGAGCCCGGGCGAGCAGTACTTC
NA 15 TRBJ2-3 TRBD1 TRBV7-3 CASRQTGGSTDTQYF TGTGCCAGCAGACAGACAGGGGGTTCCACAGATACGCAGTATTTT
NA 14 TRBJ2-2 TRBD1 TRBV6-1 CASAGQGRAGELFF TGTGCCAGTGCGGGACAGGGTAGGGCCGGGGAGCTGTTTTTT
NA 11 TRBJ1-1 NA TRBV5-6 CASSLYSEAFF TGTGCCAGCAGCTTATACAGTGAAGCTTTCTTT
few 13 TRBJ1-3 NA TRBV2 CASSGTGGNTIYF TGTGCCAGCAGTGGTACAGGGGGAAACACCATATATTTT
once 14 TRBJ2-1 NA TRBV11-3 CASSVSTGDNEQFF TGTGCCAGCAGCGTATCGACAGGTGACAATGAGCAGTTCTTC
NA 17 TRBJ2-7 TRBD2 TRBV4-3 CASSQDRGAGTSAEQYF TGCGCCAGCAGCCAAGATCGGGGGGCAGGGACTAGCGCCGAGCAGTACTTC
NA 16 TRBJ2-7 TRBD2 TRBV27 CASSPQSGLADYEQYF TGTGCCAGCAGTCCTCAATCCGGACTAGCGGACTACGAGCAGTACTTC
few 13 TRBJ2-7 NA TRBV13 CASSLGSSYEQYF TGTGCCAGCAGCTTAGGCAGTTCCTACGAGCAGTACTTC
NA 14 TRBJ2-3 NA TRBV6-1 CASSEGRDTDTQYF TGTGCCAGCAGTGAGGGGCGAGATACAGATACGCAGTATTTT
NA 14 TRBJ1-2 TRBD1 TRBV27 CASSPPGTAYGYTF TGTGCCAGCAGTCCCCCCGGGACAGCTTATGGCTACACCTTC
NA 15 TRBJ2-1 TRBD2 TRBV5-4 CASSLAGGLGNEQFF TGTGCCAGCAGCTTAGCGGGGGGGCTGGGCAATGAGCAGTTCTTC
once 19 TRBJ1-6 TRBD1 TRBV5-8 CASSPTGTGDVSYNSPLHF TGTGCCAGCAGCCCCACCGGGACAGGGGATGTCTCCTATAATTCACCCCTCCACTTT
NA 14 TRBJ1-1 NA TRBV14 CASSQVPGVTEAFF TGTGCCAGCAGCCAAGTACCGGGGGTAACTGAAGCTTTCTTT
NA 20 TRBJ2-5 TRBD2 TRBV9 CASSAQMAGTSGGAGETQYF TGTGCCAGCAGCGCCCAGATGGCCGGGACTAGCGGGGGGGCCGGGGAGACCCAGTACTTC
NA 15 TRBJ2-7 TRBD1 TRBV27 CASSLFSGQAYEQYF TGTGCCAGCAGTTTATTCTCGGGACAGGCTTACGAGCAGTACTTC